A selection of T cell receptor beta chains follows, all from one sample in a study of early T cells in non-severe SARS-CoV-2 infection. TCRdb passed the 5' RACE reads through MiXCR, listing each CDR3 protein once. Here the sample spans more than 85,000 distinct CDR3 sequences, 15% to 20% being singletons. The sample taken for sequencing was whole blood. These receptors were obtained from an adult who was a healthcare worker with PCR-confirmed SARS-CoV-2 infection or an uninfected control (not recorded which). Each CDR3 is given with its conserved first and last residue. A D gene is named only where the DNA matches it firmly. Clone size is shown for a subset of rows, as once, few, many or a class of expanded clone.

CDR3 protein,CDR3 DNA,D gene,clone size,J gene,V gene
CASSSPRQGPNNEQFF,TGTGCCAGCAGTTCCCCTCGACAGGGGCCGAACAATGAGCAGTTCTTC,TRBD1,.,TRBJ2-1,TRBV12-3/TRBV12-4
CASSPVSYEQYF,TGTGCCAGCAGCCCTGTATCCTACGAGCAGTACTTC,.,many,TRBJ2-7,TRBV7-2
CASSLAPTSGRLFF,TGTGCCAGCAGCTTAGCTCCGACTAGCGGGAGACTGTTCTTC,TRBD2,many,TRBJ2-1,TRBV11-2
CASSPSRGDANSRAFF,TGTGCCAGCAGCCCATCCAGAGGGGACGCCAATTCAAGGGCTTTCTTT,.,.,TRBJ1-1,TRBV4-2
CASSLALGEGMYEQYF,TGTGCCAGCAGTTTAGCTCTGGGGGAGGGTATGTACGAGCAGTACTTC,TRBD2,few,TRBJ2-7,TRBV27
CAWTSGVLRVQFF,TGTGCCTGGACTAGCGGGGTCTTGCGAGTGCAGTTCTTC,TRBD2,.,TRBJ2-1,TRBV30
CASSSYPHGQGETQYF,TGTGCCAGCAGTTCGTATCCCCATGGACAGGGAGAGACCCAGTACTTC,TRBD1,.,TRBJ2-5,TRBV28
CASSLGYEQYF,TGTGCCAGCAGTTTAGGATACGAGCAGTACTTC,.,many,TRBJ2-7,TRBV5-1
CASSLTGGSGANVLTF,TGCGCCAGCAGCTTGACAGGGGGCTCTGGGGCCAACGTCCTGACTTTC,TRBD1,.,TRBJ2-6,TRBV5-1
CASSTGQGLPNIQYF,TGTGCCAGCAGCACCGGGCAGGGACTACCCAACATTCAGTACTTC,TRBD2,.,TRBJ2-4,TRBV9
CASSPTGKTDTQYF,TGTGCCAGCAGTCCCACGGGAAAAACAGATACGCAGTATTTT,.,few,TRBJ2-3,TRBV27
CASSESIAQGVRGEQYF,TGCGCCAGCAGTGAGTCGATCGCCCAGGGCGTGAGGGGCGAGCAGTACTTC,.,.,TRBJ2-7,TRBV10-2
CASSRIAGVETQYF,TGCGCCAGCAGCCGTATAGCGGGAGTAGAGACCCAGTACTTC,TRBD2,.,TRBJ2-5,TRBV4-3
CASGLVILAGGPTYNEQFF,TGTGCTAGTGGTTTGGTAATATTGGCGGGGGGCCCGACCTACAATGAGCAGTTCTTC,TRBD2,few,TRBJ2-1,TRBV12-5
CASSPYQRGAYNEQFF,TGTGCCAGCAGCCCCTACCAAAGAGGGGCCTACAATGAGCAGTTCTTC,.,.,TRBJ2-1,TRBV3-1
CASSYDGLVSPLHF,TGTGCCAGCAGCTACGACGGGCTTGTTTCACCCCTCCACTTT,.,many,TRBJ1-6,TRBV7-2
CASSLVALAGGPSPDTQYF,TGTGCCAGCAGCTTAGTAGCCCTAGCGGGAGGGCCGTCTCCAGATACGCAGTATTTT,TRBD2,.,TRBJ2-3,TRBV11-2
CASSSTGTGPSYEQFF,TGTGCCAGCAGCTCGACCGGGACTGGTCCCTCGTATGAGCAGTTCTTC,.,many,TRBJ2-1,TRBV7-9
CASSLGQNYGYTF,TGCGCCAGCAGCTTGGGACAGAACTATGGCTACACCTTC,.,.,TRBJ1-2,TRBV5-1
CAITQGVGTEAFF,TGTGCCATCACTCAGGGTGTCGGCACTGAAGCTTTCTTT,.,few,TRBJ1-1,TRBV10-3
CASSLVSSGNEHFF,TGTGCCAGCAGCTTAGTTAGTTCGGGGAATGAGCATTTCTTC,.,few,TRBJ2-1,TRBV7-2
CASAHSQPTNEKLFF,TGTGCCTCTGCCCATTCCCAACCAACTAATGAAAAACTGTTTTTT,.,few,TRBJ1-4,TRBV12-3/TRBV12-4
CASSIRQGGEQYF,TGTGCCAGTAGTATCCGACAGGGCGGCGAGCAGTACTTC,TRBD1,.,TRBJ2-7,TRBV19
CASSPQAGGAFF,TGTGCCAGCAGCCCTCAGGCTGGCGGAGCTTTCTTT,.,.,TRBJ1-1,TRBV11-2
CASSFSGTGITEAFF,TGCGCCAGCAGCTTTTCCGGGACAGGGATCACTGAAGCTTTCTTT,TRBD1,many,TRBJ1-1,TRBV5-1
CASSYGPSNQPQHF,TGTGCCAGCAGCTACGGCCCCTCCAATCAGCCCCAGCATTTT,.,few,TRBJ1-5,TRBV7-2
CASSSGDTGELFF,TGTGCCAGCAGTTCGGGGGACACCGGGGAGCTGTTTTTT,.,.,TRBJ2-2,TRBV25-1
CASSQEPGQGPDTQYF,TGTGCCAGCAGCCAAGAGCCGGGACAGGGGCCAGATACGCAGTATTTT,TRBD1,few,TRBJ2-3,TRBV4-2
CSARPVVVFSEQFF,TGCAGCGCACGGCCGGTGGTAGTGTTTAGTGAGCAGTTCTTC,.,.,TRBJ2-1,TRBV29-1
CASSGGMAYNEQFF,TGTGCCAGCAGTGGGGGGATGGCCTACAATGAGCAGTTCTTC,.,.,TRBJ2-1,TRBV7-8
CASSLAWYNSPLHF,TGTGCCAGCAGCCTCGCGTGGTATAATTCACCCCTCCACTTT,.,few,TRBJ1-6,TRBV7-2
CASSPGADNEQFF,TGTGCCAGCAGTCCGGGGGCGGACAATGAGCAGTTCTTC,.,.,TRBJ2-1,TRBV7-9
CSASWGATGTGELFF,TGCAGTGCTAGCTGGGGTGCAACAGGGACCGGGGAGCTGTTTTTT,.,few,TRBJ2-2,TRBV20-1
CASSEGGWNEKLFF,TGTGCCAGCAGCGAAGGGGGATGGAATGAAAAACTGTTTTTT,.,.,TRBJ1-4,TRBV7-9
CASSQDRGYDSYEQYF,TGTGCCAGCAGCCAAGATAGAGGGTACGATTCCTACGAGCAGTACTTC,.,.,TRBJ2-7,TRBV3-1
CSVPDRNYGYTF,TGCAGCGTTCCCGACAGGAACTATGGCTACACCTTC,.,.,TRBJ1-2,TRBV29-1
CASSFMGVSSTDTQYF,TGCGCCAGCTCTTTTATGGGGGTATCTAGCACAGATACGCAGTATTTT,.,few,TRBJ2-3,TRBV5-1
CASSGLAGLSYEQYF,TGTGCCAGCAGTGGACTAGCGGGACTCTCCTACGAGCAGTACTTC,TRBD2,.,TRBJ2-7,TRBV28
CSAKTSGRGTGELFF,TGCAGTGCTAAAACTAGCGGGAGGGGTACCGGGGAGCTGTTTTTT,TRBD2,.,TRBJ2-2,TRBV20-1
CASSWPTYDSYEQYF,TGTGCCAGCAGTTGGCCAACGTATGACTCCTACGAGCAGTACTTC,.,.,TRBJ2-7,TRBV6-1
CASSPQLEAYGYTF,TGTGCCAGCAGCCCCCAGTTGGAGGCCTATGGCTACACCTTC,.,.,TRBJ1-2,TRBV9
CASGLAVTGNQPQHF,TGTGCTAGTGGTTTGGCTGTTACGGGCAATCAGCCCCAGCATTTT,.,.,TRBJ1-5,TRBV12-5
CASSPRTSGGTSTDTQYF,TGTGCCAGCAGCCCAAGGACTAGCGGGGGGACTAGCACAGATACGCAGTATTTT,TRBD2,few,TRBJ2-3,TRBV7-8
CASSAQSILTSDEQYF,TGTGCCAGCAGCGCTCAAAGTATACTAACTAGCGATGAGCAGTACTTC,TRBD2,once,TRBJ2-7,TRBV7-6
CASTGVGTGELFF,TGTGCCAGCACGGGAGTAGGCACCGGGGAGCTGTTTTTT,.,many,TRBJ2-2,TRBV6-2/TRBV6-3
CASSYLGLEKFQETQYF,TGTGCCAGCAGCTACCTAGGACTAGAAAAGTTTCAAGAGACCCAGTACTTC,TRBD2,.,TRBJ2-5,TRBV7-2
CASSPWDRTNNEQFF,TGTGCCAGCTCACCTTGGGACAGGACTAACAATGAGCAGTTCTTC,TRBD1,many,TRBJ2-1,TRBV18
CASRGLAGARNNEQFF,TGTGCCAGCAGAGGACTAGCGGGGGCCCGGAACAATGAGCAGTTCTTC,TRBD2,few,TRBJ2-1,TRBV11-2
CASSQDMVTGELFF,TGTGCCAGCAGCCAAGATATGGTCACCGGGGAGCTGTTTTTT,.,few,TRBJ2-2,TRBV14
CASSPGPAAIQYF,TGTGCCAGCAGCCCAGGGCCCGCTGCTATTCAGTACTTC,.,few,TRBJ2-4,TRBV11-3
CASSSRTHDNQPQHF,TGTGCTAGCAGCTCCCGGACCCACGATAATCAGCCCCAGCATTTT,.,.,TRBJ1-5,TRBV7-7
CSAGPGREQFF,TGCAGTGCTGGCCCCGGTCGGGAGCAGTTCTTC,.,.,TRBJ2-1,TRBV20-1
CASSGVEGNQPQHF,TGTGCCAGCTCCGGGGTGGAGGGCAATCAGCCCCAGCATTTT,.,few,TRBJ1-5,TRBV7-6
CASRTTGGARQPQHF,TGTGCCAGCAGGACGACAGGGGGCGCGAGGCAGCCCCAGCATTTT,TRBD1,.,TRBJ1-5,TRBV27
CASSGPAPHYEQYF,TGTGCCAGCAGCGGTCCTGCCCCCCATTACGAGCAGTACTTC,.,.,TRBJ2-7,TRBV13
CASSQDLGGKEAFF,TGCGCCAGCAGCCAAGATCTGGGAGGGAAAGAAGCTTTCTTT,.,.,TRBJ1-1,TRBV4-3
CSVGRGRTDTQYF,TGCAGTGTCGGCAGGGGGCGCACAGATACGCAGTATTTT,TRBD1,few,TRBJ2-3,TRBV20-1
CSVEDRDTEAFF,TGCAGCGTTGAAGACAGGGACACTGAAGCTTTCTTT,.,.,TRBJ1-1,TRBV29-1
CASSPPRGGQETQYF,TGTGCCAGCAGTCCCCCAAGGGGGGGACAAGAGACCCAGTACTTC,.,.,TRBJ2-5,TRBV28
CASSSLGQGSNQPQHF,TGTGCCAGCTCAAGCCTGGGACAGGGAAGCAATCAGCCCCAGCATTTT,TRBD1,few,TRBJ1-5,TRBV18